The 5 T cell receptor beta chains below come from one sample, sequenced in a study of blood T cell repertoires in COVID-19. The method was immunoSEQ multiplex PCR; TCRdb's version includes in-frame clones alone and lacks a portion of them. Of about 190,000 clones detected, around nine tenths appear once; the ten largest clones hold less than 1.5%. Sequencing was done on a sample of peripheral blood. These receptors all come from a man between 25 and 39 years old with acute or convalescent COVID-19.

The V and J genes are TRBV13 and TRBJ2-7; D is perhaps TRBD1 (5 bases). With 4 bases removed from V and 0 bases from J, the gap between germline ends came to 10 bases. Germline CDR1 is PRHDT and CDR2 is FYEKMQ (reference sequence). There are 14 residues in the CDR3. CDR3 DNA: TGTGCCAGCAGCTATAACAGGAACTCCTACGAGCAGTACTTC. This translates into CASSYNRNSYEQYF.

The V and J genes are TRBV24-1 and TRBJ1-2, with D perhaps matching TRBD1 (5 bases). The CDR3 consists of 15 residues. The V gene lost 9 bases and the J gene lost 6 bases, with 22 bases spanning the gap. Per germline, CDR1 KGHDR and CDR2 SFDVKD. The CDR3 spells CATAEVGQGKDGYTF. Here the CDR3 DNA reads TGTGCCACCGCAGAAGTAGGACAAGGAAAAGATGGCTACACCTTC.

The table lists this clone with a count of one. This chain links TRBV24-1 with TRBJ2-1; TRBD2 agrees at 12 bases. The germline V gene encodes CDR1 KGHDR and CDR2 SFDVKD. Trimming removed 9 bases from V and 7 bases from J; junction bases left unmatched: 9. The CDR3 totals 15 residues. CDR3 residues: CATQGLAGWGNEQFF. CDR3 nucleotides: TGTGCCACCCAAGGACTAGCGGGATGGGGGAATGAGCAGTTCTTC.

V usage is TRBV18 and J usage is TRBJ1-4; TRBD1 might be the D (6 bases). Germline V lookup: CDR1 KGHSH, CDR2 LQKENI. The CDR3 totals 15 residues. Between the trimmed V and J ends, which lost 3 bases and 8 bases, there was a span of 16 bases. The CDR3 is CASSPSGQPFEKLFF. The CDR3 bases are TGTGCCAGCTCACCTAGTGGACAGCCCTTCGAAAAACTGTTTTTT. The full variable domain, its missing parts supplied by reference TRBV18 and TRBJ1-4, is NAGVMQNPRHLVRRRGQEARLRCSPMKGHSHVYWYRQLPEEGLKFMVYLQKENIIDESGMPKERFSAEFPKEGPSILRIQQVVRGDSAAYFCASSPSGQPFEKLFFGSGTQLSVL.

This clone was seen a handful of times. The V and J genes are TRBV12-3 or TRBV12-4 and TRBJ1-1; D is ambiguous. V was shortened by 5 bases and J by 10 bases, with 17 bases between the two germline ends. This CDR3 has 13 amino acids. The CDR3 nucleotides are TGTGCCAGCAGTCCAGTGGGCAGCTTGGTAGCTTTCTTT. Amino acids: CASSPVGSLVAFF.